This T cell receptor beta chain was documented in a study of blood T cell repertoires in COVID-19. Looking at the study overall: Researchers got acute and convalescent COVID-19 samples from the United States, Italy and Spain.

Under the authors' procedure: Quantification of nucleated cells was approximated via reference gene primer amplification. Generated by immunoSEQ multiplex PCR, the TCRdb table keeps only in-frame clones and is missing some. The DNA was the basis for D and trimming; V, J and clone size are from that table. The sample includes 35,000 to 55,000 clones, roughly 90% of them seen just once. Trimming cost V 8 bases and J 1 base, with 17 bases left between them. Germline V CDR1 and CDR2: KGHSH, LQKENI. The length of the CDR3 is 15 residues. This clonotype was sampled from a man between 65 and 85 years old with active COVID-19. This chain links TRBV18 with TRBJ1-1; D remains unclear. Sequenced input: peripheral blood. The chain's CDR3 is CASLPAAGSNTEAFF. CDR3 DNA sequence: TGTGCCAGCCTTCCTGCCGCGGGGTCGAACACTGAAGCTTTCTTT.